This record concerns one T cell receptor (beta chain) sequence. The antigen is unknown. The donors were part of the validation cohort, which consisted of about 120 subjects and was separate from the first cohort of around 620 subjects. The data were produced by immunoSEQ multiplex PCR, yet TCRdb's version contains in-frame clones alone and is incomplete. The sample has some 160,000 clones; 85% to 90% are singletons. The sample is drawn from a study of cytomegalovirus exposure and HLA in healthy donors. General observations from the study: Some public TCRs appeared in many individuals, while most sequences were rare.

The receptor was isolated from a man between 18 and 29 years old in good health and CMV-seronegative. The sample comprised PBMCs.

The DNA for the CDR3 is TGTGCCTGGATGGAAGCGGACCTGAAAGGTTTCTTT. This encodes CAWMEADLKGFF. This chain uses TRBV30 with TRBJ1-1; D is unresolved. The V and J ends lost 4 bases and 13 bases respectively, with 19 bases between them. The CDR3 has 12 residues. Germline values: CDR1 GTSNPN, CDR2 SVGIG (reference sequence).